These 21 T cell receptor beta chains were all obtained from the same sample, sequenced in a study of cytomegalovirus exposure and HLA in healthy donors. The study ran its PCR with 60 Vbeta and 13 Jbeta primers. Data came from immunoSEQ multiplex PCR; TCRdb stores just in-frame clones and leaves some out. The table records 200,000 or so clones, 70% to 85% of them present only once. Source material: PBMCs. The receptor set was obtained from a boy younger than 10 in good health and CMV-seronegative.

This clone showed up just a few times. The gene calls are TRBV11-2 and TRBJ2-3; possibly TRBD1 for D (6 bases). This CDR3 is 15 amino acids long. The V and J ends lost 6 bases and 0 bases respectively, with 13 bases between them. Germline V gene data show CDR1 as SGHAT and CDR2 as FQNNGV. The CDR3 loop is CASRYRVYSTDTQYF. CDR3 DNA sequence: TGTGCCAGCAGATACAGGGTTTATAGCACAGATACGCAGTATTTT.

The CDR3 nucleotides read TGTGCCAGCAGTTTCCAGACAGGACGGCAGAGTGGCTACACCTTC. It yields the protein CASSFQTGRQSGYTF. This rearrangement joins TRBV6-5 to TRBJ1-2; TRBD1 is a possible D gene (6 bases). This CDR3 has 15 amino acids. Germline V lookup: CDR1 MNHEY, CDR2 SVGAGI. The ends were cut back, 4 bases at V and 7 bases at J, with 19 bases in the middle.

The genes are TRBV6-1 and TRBJ1-6; 8 positions agree with TRBD1. Germline values: CDR1 MNHNS, CDR2 SASEGT. The CDR3 runs to 15 residues. V gave up 7 bases and J gave up 7 bases; unmatched junction bases: 9. As DNA, the CDR3 is TGTGCCAGCATAGCCAGGGGGCTTACGAATTCACCCCTCCACTTT. The encoded protein is CASIARGLTNSPLHF.

This clone was counted a few times. The rearrangement uses TRBV6-5 and TRBJ2-5; D may be TRBD2 (5 bases). The J call may be faulty, since TRBJ2-7 better matches the DNA end. This CDR3 has 12 residues. Germline lookup yields CDR1 MNHEY and CDR2 SVGAGI. CDR3 DNA: TGTGCCAGCAGCACTCGGGGTACCGAGCAGTACTTC. Protein product: CASSTRGTEQYF.

V is TRBV9 and J is TRBJ2-4; tentative D call: TRBD2 (6 bases). Germline loops: CDR1 SGDLS, CDR2 YYNGEE. This CDR3 has 15 residues. Trimming shortened V by 0 bases and J by 8 bases, and 15 bases separated the two germline ends. CDR3 nucleotide sequence: TGTGCCAGCAGCGTAGATGGAGGGCAAGGAGACATTCAGTACTTC. This codes for CASSVDGGQGDIQYF.

This clone turned up a few times. The rearrangement links TRBV6-5 to TRBJ2-3, with D possibly TRBD2 on 5 matching bases. CDR1 is MNHEY, CDR2 SVGAGI, per germline. The CDR3 has 14 residues. Trimming left V 5 bases short and J 2 bases short, with 11 bases between. The DNA for the CDR3 is TGTGCCAGCAGTCTAATGCGGGCCACAGATACGCAGTATTTT. The encoded protein is CASSLMRATDTQYF.

This chain joins TRBV7-2 and TRBJ2-7; D call uncertain. Germline lookup yields CDR1 SGHTA and CDR2 FQGNSA. The CDR3 runs 11 residues. Trimming pared 5 bases from V and 4 bases from J, leaving 6 bases between. CDR3 protein: CASSHGYEQYF. For the CDR3, the DNA is TGTGCCAGCAGCCACGGGTACGAGCAGTACTTC.

The chain links TRBV11-2 to TRBJ2-7; 12 nucleotides align to TRBD2. The CDR3 has 18 amino acids. CDR1 SGHAT and CDR2 FQNNGV come from the germline V gene. The V and J ends lost 0 bases and 4 bases, in that order; junction bases with no gene match: 10. DNA for the CDR3: TGTGCCAGCAGCTTAGATGGGCTAGCGGGGGGGCCCTTATACGAGCAGTACTTC. Translation gives CASSLDGLAGGPLYEQYF.

The chain carries TRBV9 and TRBJ1-6; weak D call: TRBD1 (6 bases). From germline, CDR1 is SGDLS and CDR2 YYNGEE. This CDR3 spans 14 amino acids. The V end lost 7 bases, the J end lost 6 bases, and 14 bases lay between the germline ends. DNA for the CDR3: TGTGCCAGCCGAAGCAGGGGACGTAATTCACCCCTCCACTTT. This translates into CASRSRGRNSPLHF.

This sequence joins TRBV7-4 and TRBJ1-1; no reliable D call. The V end lost 7 bases, the J end lost 6 bases, and 27 bases lay between the germline ends. Per germline, CDR1 SGHVT and CDR2 SQSDAQ. The CDR3 covers 17 residues. This chain's CDR3 is CASTPPVWQTSRAEAFF. The CDR3 region has the DNA TGTGCCAGCACCCCCCCCGTTTGGCAAACCTCGAGGGCTGAAGCTTTCTTT. Combining the CDR3 with reference TRBV7-4 and TRBJ1-1 gives the whole variable domain GAGVSQSPRYKVAKRGRDVALRCDSISGHVTLYWYRQTLGQGSEVLTYSQSDAQRDKSGRPSGRFSAERPERSVSTLKIQRTEQGDSAVYLCASTPPVWQTSRAEAFFGQGTRLTVV.

The chain couples TRBV11-2 to TRBJ2-1; weak D call: TRBD2 (5 bases). CDR3 length: 12 amino acids. V was trimmed by 4 bases and J by 9 bases, leaving 10 bases between them. Germline CDR1 is SGHAT and CDR2 is FQNNGV. The CDR3 DNA reads TGTGCCAGCAGCTCTGGTCGGGGTGAGCAGTTCTTC. It yields the protein CASSSGRGEQFF.

This clone showed up just a few times. The rearrangement joins TRBV4-1 to TRBJ2-3; the match to TRBD2 covers 12 bases. This CDR3 has 18 amino acids. The J segment lost 4 bases and the V segment lost 7 bases, leaving 15 bases of the junction unmatched. From germline, CDR1 is MGHRA and CDR2 YSYEKL. The CDR3: CASKRLAGAPLGPDTQYF. DNA of the CDR3: TGCGCCAGCAAGAGACTAGCGGGGGCCCCTCTCGGACCAGATACGCAGTATTTT.

V is TRBV7-8 and J is TRBJ1-2, with 8 bases lining up with TRBD1. This CDR3 spans 16 amino acids. Germline CDR1 is SGHVS and CDR2 is FQNEAQ. The V and J ends lost 2 bases and 4 bases, in that order; junction bases with no gene match: 9. The CDR3 nucleotides read TGTGCCAGCAGCTTATCCCGGACAGGGTTCGGCTATGGCTACACCTTC. Translating gives CASSLSRTGFGYGYTF.

The V call is TRBV7-2, the J call TRBJ2-7; 9 bases match TRBD2. This CDR3 comprises 15 residues. The V and J ends lost 1 base and 3 bases, in that order; junction bases with no gene match: 4. Germline V lookup: CDR1 SGHTA, CDR2 FQGNSA. The CDR3 is CASSLDLAGLYEQYF. The CDR3 DNA follows: TGTGCCAGCAGCTTAGACCTAGCGGGGCTCTACGAGCAGTACTTC.

The CDR3 here is CASSFGLLISAGYTF. DNA for the CDR3: TGTGCCAGCAGCTTCGGCCTCTTGATTAGCGCTGGCTACACCTTC. V usage is TRBV5-6 and J usage is TRBJ1-2; D not certain. V gave up 2 bases and J gave up 7 bases, with 18 bases separating them. The CDR3 contains 15 residues. Germline values: CDR1 SGHDT, CDR2 YYEEEE.

The chain has TRBV7-9 and TRBJ1-3; D remains unclear. Looked up from germline, CDR1 is SEHNR and CDR2 is FQNEAQ (reference sequence). The germline V and J ends were trimmed by 6 bases and 0 bases, with 24 bases remaining between them. The length of the CDR3 is 19 residues. CDR3 protein: CASRPRSDSTLSSGNTIYF. The CDR3 bases are TGTGCCAGCAGACCGCGATCGGACTCGACGTTAAGCTCTGGAAACACCATATATTTT.

This chain links TRBV4-2 with TRBJ1-6; TRBD1 aligns across 8 bases. Germline V gene lookup returns CDR1 LGHNA and CDR2 YNFKEQ. The CDR3 length is 18 residues. Trimming at V came to 1 base and at J to 8 bases, leaving 13 bases not matched to a gene. The CDR3 protein is CASSQGGRVRGRYSPLHF. CDR3 coding DNA: TGTGCCAGCAGCCAAGGAGGCAGGGTCAGGGGGCGGTATTCACCCCTCCACTTT.

The chain employs TRBV6-4 and TRBJ2-5; 7 bases agree with TRBD1. Trimming removed 4 bases from V and 5 bases from J; junction bases left unmatched: 10. CDR3 size: 15 residues. CDR1 and CDR2 from the germline V gene are MRHNA and SNTAGT. CDR3 amino acids: CASSARTGEGETQYF. DNA of the CDR3: TGTGCCAGCAGTGCCCGGACAGGAGAGGGGGAGACCCAGTACTTC.

The chain joins TRBV19 to TRBJ1-4; 8 bases line up with TRBD1. This CDR3 is 16 amino acids long. In germline, CDR1 is LNHDA, CDR2 SQIVND (reference sequence). J was trimmed by 5 bases and V by 5 bases; bases with no gene match: 10. CDR3 sequence (DNA): TGTGCCAGTAGTTATGGGCTACAGGGGGAAAATGAAAAACTGTTTTTT. Residues: CASSYGLQGENEKLFF.

The CDR3 reads CASSYSSAYYYEQYF. The DNA of the CDR3 is TGTGCCAGCAGTTACTCGTCGGCCTACTACTACGAGCAGTACTTC. V is TRBV6-5 and J is TRBJ2-7; D not certain. Trimming shortened V by 0 bases and J by 3 bases, and 12 bases separated the two germline ends. The CDR3 spans 15 residues. In germline, CDR1 is MNHEY, CDR2 SVGAGI.

This chain links TRBV2 with TRBJ1-3; D remains unclear. Trimming removed 4 bases at V and 6 bases at J, with 10 bases between. The CDR3 spans 13 residues. CDR1 and CDR2 from the germline V gene are SNHLY and FYNNEI. CDR3 sequence: CASSVQVENTIYF. Written as DNA, the CDR3 is TGTGCCAGCAGTGTCCAGGTGGAAAACACCATATATTTT.